The source of this T cell receptor beta chain is a study of T cell responses to AZD1222 COVID-19 vaccine. Study-level information: Investigators merged groups given second doses at roughly 4 or roughly 12 weeks.

The method was immunoSEQ multiplex PCR; TCRdb's version includes in-frame clones alone and lacks a portion of them. The sample consists of 100,000 to 150,000 clones, 75% to 90% of them appearing once. The CDR3 runs to 12 residues. The germline gives CDR1 SGHTA, CDR2 FQGNSA. V was cut by 8 bases and J by 8 bases, with 12 bases left in between. Notes on this clone: Its antigen remains unidentified.

Study-wide points: Among the donors, most were white British and more were female, and clonal diversity was possibly underestimated. Spike-specific TCR repertoires showed rising breadth and depth after two AZD1222 doses.

The receptor comes from an adult in good health. The J gene is TRBJ1-4, the V gene TRBV7-2; maybe TRBD1 (5 bases). The source material was peripheral blood, sampled on day 0 of AZD1222 vaccination. In DNA form, the CDR3 reads TGTGCCAGCGGATCAGGGTACGAAAAACTGTTTTTT. Its translation is CASGSGYEKLFF.